The clone carrying this T cell receptor (beta chain) occurred many times. Its antigen is undetermined. The sample is drawn from a study of beta chain features in type 1 diabetes. The study's findings and limits: A pattern of fewer insertions and more deletions at VDJ junctions was seen in type 1 diabetes patients. Any HLA-type effect on TCRB rearrangement remained unresolved here.

The CDR3 contains 14 residues. The J segment lost 7 bases and the V segment lost 5 bases, leaving 5 bases of the junction unmatched. Germline V gives CDR1 MRHNA, CDR2 SNTAGT. Every isolated RNA sample was fully reverse transcribed, so sequencing captured expressed TCRB transcripts. Sequencing was performed with immunoSEQ multiplex PCR; in TCRdb, only in-frame clones are kept and a portion is missing. The sample lists roughly 300,000 clones; less than 15% were seen once. Specimen: central memory CD4+ T cells from blood. The sequence derives from a man aged 30 to 39 in good health. V is TRBV6-4 and J is TRBJ2-1; 10 bases are a match to TRBD2. Here the CDR3 DNA reads TGTGCCAGCAGTCTCACTAGCGGGATGAATGAGCAGTTCTTC. Protein: CASSLTSGMNEQFF.